Included here is one T cell receptor (beta chain) sequence, with context. This clone came up a few times. Its binding antigen is unknown. No per-base quality is available; no much larger clone lies one base away. Using the deep immunoSEQ assay, multiplex PCR amplified TCR CDR3 regions from genomic DNA. Extracted genomic DNA from each cell subset was spread evenly across all wells of several immunoSEQ 96-well plates, with each plate serving as a replicate. For sorted subsets, each replicate PCR was loaded with 200 ng genomic DNA, equivalent to some 31,000 T cell genomes. The purified libraries were quantified using a Qubit 3.0 fluorometer, sized with a Bioanalyzer 2100, and then quantified again using the KAPA Library Quantification kit. Every immunoSEQ 96-well plate was sequenced on a separate single-read 150-cycle Illumina NextSeq 550 flow cell. Processing in the source paper ran as follows. The immunoSEQ output contained only junctional sequences without quality scores, so filtering could not match that applied to full-length reads. Sequences were annotated with PyIR, a Python wrapper for IgBLAST v1.9, and V/J genes and CDR3 were assigned using IMGT germline references. Reads with weak V/J assignments (E-value above 1e-6), missing CDR3, stop codons, out-of-frame junctions, or ambiguous translated residues were removed. V3J clonotypes were defined as sequences sharing the same inferred V gene, J gene, and CDR3 amino acid sequence. The percentage overlap between two repertoires was calculated by dividing the number of shared unique clonotypes by the size of the smaller repertoire. RTK rarefaction, the Chao1 estimator, and Recon v2.1 estimates of unobserved clonotypes were used to assess repertoire richness. Generation probabilities for all TCRbeta clonotypes obtained by the gDNA method from several donors were computed using OLGA. TCRdb holds this immuneACCESS table with in-frame rearrangements only. Some clones are missing; in checked studies, unresolved V genes explain under half, and the rest has no known cause. That table gives V, J and clone size, and the DNA gave D and trimming. The sample data list about 980,000 clones, and 60% to 85% of these were observed just once. Clones ranked in the top ten supply about 1.5% of the sample.

The data belong to a study of shared clonotypes between healthy human individuals (dated by TCRdb to about 2020). At the level of the whole study: Three men and two women, aged 18 to 49 years, made up the cohort. For each donor, three plates each were used for CD4 naive and CD4 memory, two plates were used for CD8 naive, and one plate was used for CD8 memory. Between about 0.8 and 9 billion PBMCs per donor were obtained by leukapheresis. To increase sequencing depth and limit assay-specific biases, TCR repertoire library preparation and sequencing were carried out by different laboratories using diverse techniques. The study deeply sequenced blood TCR repertoires of 5 or 6 healthy adults to estimate repertoire size and the extent of clonotype sharing between individuals.

Sequences SGHTA (CDR1) and FQGNSA (CDR2) are obtained from the germline V gene. The CDR3 runs 15 residues from the cysteine to the phenylalanine. Only the CDR3 region is kept as DNA, spanning 45 bases read in frame from base 1. V and J lose 1 base and 1 base, and a span of 10 bases separates them. Healthy HIV-negative adults with no recently reported acute infections or vaccinations were included as donors. All donors were Caucasian adults living in Nashville, Tennessee, USA. CD4+ T cells were enriched by magnetic negative selection; naive cells were then positively selected on CD45RA, and the negative fraction formed the memory subset. After blood collection by leukapheresis, PBMCs were isolated using Ficoll-Histopaque density gradient centrifugation and then cryopreserved in the vapor phase of liquid nitrogen. Analytical flow cytometry was used to check the purity and quantity of each magnetically sorted T cell population. Genomic DNA was isolated from each sorted fraction and quantified by UV absorbance on a Nanodrop 2000c.

Overall study outcomes, separate from this receptor: Rarefaction of sorted-subset datasets indicated incomplete sequencing despite the large sequencing depth. Based on pairwise subsampling, the degree of clonotype sharing among donors was expected to be affected by sequencing depth. Naive subsets generally had larger estimated clonotype richness than memory subsets did. Clonotypes shared by all four sorted-subset donors showed higher generation probabilities than non-shared clonotypes. Only blood was sampled, and tissue TCR repertoires likely differ from those in blood. The small number of donors limited the genetic and exposure-history diversity represented. When four donors were compared, the shared fraction of clonotypes was about 5% for naive CD4, about 4% for naive CD8, 2.3% for memory CD4, and roughly 0.43% for memory CD8.

Sequencing was done on a sample of memory CD4+ T cells sorted from blood. The cell subset or site label on this specimen signifies: CD45RA-negative fraction. This receptor was obtained from a man aged 18 to 35 in good health. The rearrangement combines TRBV7-2 with TRBJ1-1; no D segment can be confidently identified. Here the CDR3 is given as CASSLEWAANTEAFF. The DNA sequence reads TGTGCCAGCAGCTTAGAGTGGGCAGCGAACACTGAAGCTTTCTTT.